This is a list of T cell receptor beta chains from one sample in a study of memory CD4+ T cells and cytomegalovirus serostatus. Profiled with immunoSEQ multiplex PCR; TCRdb holds only in-frame clones, not every one. The table has approximately 46,000 clones, over 75% seen once. The source material was memory CD4+ T cells from blood. These receptors came from an adult in good health and CMV-seronegative. Each CDR3 is given without its conserved first and last residue. The order of the fields is CDR3 length, D gene, V gene, CDR3 protein. A D gene is named only where the DNA matches it firmly.

11 - TRBV2 ASGQLPNTEAF
12 - TRBV6-1 ASSDGDRSYGYT
13 TRBD2 TRBV4-2 ASSQGGGSVNEQF
12 - TRBV5-4 ASSSGEYTGELF
15 TRBD2 TRBV7-8 ASTTFGTSGGEETQY
16 TRBD1 TRBV6-1 ASSGGQGEVPTNSPLH
12 - TRBV11-1 ASSAYREGTEAF
14 TRBD2 TRBV15 ATSRDTGTSGGPQF
16 TRBD1 TRBV7-3 ASSSRGTGQKGTDTQY
11 - TRBV16 ASSQYRAYGYT
12 TRBD1 TRBV6-5 ASSRTGVGYGYT
12 - TRBV25-1 ASPPGGLNTEAF
12 - TRBV19 ASSINSPGAEAF
13 TRBD1 TRBV11-2 ASSFGGGQNYGYT
13 TRBD2 TRBV4-2 ASSPVAGPSYEQY
11 - TRBV30 AWSLERGPGYT
12 - TRBV7-3 ASSLGGANSPLH
13 TRBD1 TRBV19 ASSLGTGNVYGYT
17 TRBD1 TRBV7-2 ASSVTGTGGGRSTGELF
12 - TRBV6-1 ASRRRDRLDEQY
15 TRBD2 TRBV4-3 ASSQDPAGGVTGELF
11 - TRBV2 ASSEGQAYGYT
13 - TRBV19 ASSISPGTPYGYT
14 TRBD1 TRBV7-6 ASSSGQGAVHTEAF
11 TRBD1 TRBV7-2 ASRGGQGGGYT
13 TRBD1 TRBV5-4 ASSLETGANEKLF
13 TRBD1 TRBV28 ASSFEDRVNYGYT
9 - TRBV19 ATLANTEAF
12 - TRBV6-1 ASSLTQGGEKLF
12 - TRBV19 ASAGGGAYNEQF
13 TRBD1 TRBV5-1 ASSFRDSSSGGYT
10 - TRBV29-1 STNREGETQY
13 - TRBV11-3 ASSPPDSGTGELF
15 - TRBV9 ASSVGGLTKGNTEAF
16 - TRBV7-6 ASSLGVAWGSSGNTIY
12 - TRBV6-1 ASSASQGVTEAF
15 TRBD1 TRBV7-9 ASSSNPAGTANEKLF
13 - TRBV6-4 ASILVDVSSYEQY
10 - TRBV18 ASSDQGAEAF
11 TRBD1 TRBV30 AFRTGRNTEAF
14 - TRBV7-2 ASSLGPGDPNYGYT
12 - TRBV5-1 ASSSRQAKEKLF
15 TRBD2 TRBV5-1 ASSFASMTSGGETQY
10 - TRBV19 ASSRTRETQY
12 TRBD1 TRBV5-6 ASSLGTGGETQY
13 - TRBV5-1 ASSPTDSLTYEQY
12 TRBD1 TRBV27 ASSTGTEHEKLF
12 - TRBV7-9 ASSLAGNTGELF
11 - TRBV6-5 ASSFDNYNEQF
13 TRBD2 TRBV7-3 ASSRTSGAYNEQF
12 - TRBV7-9 ASSLMGSSYEQY
13 - TRBV7-2 ASSLLGPGLYGYT
13 TRBD1 TRBV7-3 ASSPGRTGVNEQF
10 - TRBV7-2 ASSSSPYEQY
14 TRBD1 TRBV5-6 ASTFGRQGWETPLH